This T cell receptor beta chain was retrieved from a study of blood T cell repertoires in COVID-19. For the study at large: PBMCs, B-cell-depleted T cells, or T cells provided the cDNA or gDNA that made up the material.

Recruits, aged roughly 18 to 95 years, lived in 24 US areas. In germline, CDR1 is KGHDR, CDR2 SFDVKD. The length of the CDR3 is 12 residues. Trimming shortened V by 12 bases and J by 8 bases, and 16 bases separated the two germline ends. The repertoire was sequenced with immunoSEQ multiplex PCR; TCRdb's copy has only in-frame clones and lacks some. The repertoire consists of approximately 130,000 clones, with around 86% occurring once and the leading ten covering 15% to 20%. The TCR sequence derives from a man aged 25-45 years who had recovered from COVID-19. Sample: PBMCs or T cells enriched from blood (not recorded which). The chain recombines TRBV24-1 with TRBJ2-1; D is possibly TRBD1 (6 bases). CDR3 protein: CAAKRWGHEQFF. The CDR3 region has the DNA TGTGCCGCTAAGCGGTGGGGGCATGAGCAGTTCTTC.